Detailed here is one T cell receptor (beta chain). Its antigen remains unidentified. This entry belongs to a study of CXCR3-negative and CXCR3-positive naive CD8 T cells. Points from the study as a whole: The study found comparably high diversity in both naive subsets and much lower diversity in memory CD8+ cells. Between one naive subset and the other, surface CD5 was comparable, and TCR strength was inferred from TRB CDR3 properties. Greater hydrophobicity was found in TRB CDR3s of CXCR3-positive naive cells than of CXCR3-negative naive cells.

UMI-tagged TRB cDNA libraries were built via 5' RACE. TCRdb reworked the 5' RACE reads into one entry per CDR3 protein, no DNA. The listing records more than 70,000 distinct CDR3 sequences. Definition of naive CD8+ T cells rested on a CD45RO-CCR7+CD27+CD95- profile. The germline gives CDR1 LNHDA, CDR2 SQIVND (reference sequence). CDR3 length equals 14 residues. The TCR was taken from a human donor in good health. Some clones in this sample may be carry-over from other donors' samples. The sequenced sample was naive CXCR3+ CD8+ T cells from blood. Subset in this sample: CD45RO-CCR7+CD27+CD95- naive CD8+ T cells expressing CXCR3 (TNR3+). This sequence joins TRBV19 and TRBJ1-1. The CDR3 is CASSISLSNTEAFF. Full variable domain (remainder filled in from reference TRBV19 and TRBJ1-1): DGGITQSPKYLFRKEGQNVTLSCEQNLNHDAMYWYRQDPGQGLRLIYYSQIVNDFQKGDIAEGYSVSREKKESFPLTVTSAQKNPTAFYLCASSISLSNTEAFFGQGTRLTVV.